These 25 T cell receptor beta chains share one sample of origin, sequenced in a study of OX40 agonist ivuxolimab in advanced cancers. Using immunoSEQ multiplex PCR, the repertoire was profiled, and TCRdb retains in-frame clones only, with some absent. The sample holds fewer than 85,000 clones, roughly 90% seen once. The sample consisted of CD4+ or CD8+ T cells sorted from blood, taken in a trial of the OX40 agonist ivuxolimab. These TCRs come from an adult with an advanced solid tumor such as melanoma, head and neck, liver or kidney cancer.

The chain combines TRBV4-1 with TRBJ2-1; either TRBD1 or TRBD2 may fit D (5 bases each). V lost 3 bases and J lost 0, with 9 bases in between. CDR1 and CDR2 from the germline V gene are MGHRA and YSYEKL. The CDR3 consists of 15 residues. In DNA form, the CDR3 reads TGCGCCAGCAGCCAGGGGACCTTCTCCTACAATGAGCAGTTCTTC. Its protein product is CASSQGTFSYNEQFF.

V usage is TRBV7-9 and J usage is TRBJ1-1, with no clear D. Germline loops: CDR1 SEHNR, CDR2 FQNEAQ (reference sequence). Trimming removed 4 bases at V and 1 base at J, with 10 bases between. This CDR3 is 14 amino acids long. Written as DNA, the CDR3 is TGTGCCAGCAGCTCGACGCGACAGAACACTGAAGCTTTCTTT. Residues: CASSSTRQNTEAFF.

The chain uses TRBV7-8 and TRBJ1-2; 9 bases align to TRBD1. V lost 1 base to trimming and J lost 2 bases; unmatched junction nucleotides: 8. CDR1 SGHVS and CDR2 FQNEAQ come from the germline V gene. The CDR3 runs to 17 residues. The DNA for the CDR3 is TGTGCCAGCAGCTTAGGCCACAGGGGGCAGATGAACTATGGCTACACCTTC. Translating it yields CASSLGHRGQMNYGYTF.

The chain carries TRBV7-2 and TRBJ2-3; 7 positions agree with TRBD2. CDR1 and CDR2 (germline): SGHTA, FQGNSA. The CDR3 extends over 15 amino acids. Trimming cost V 5 bases and J 2 bases; bases outside gene matches: 7. The CDR3 loop reads CASSPGGGPTDTQYF. The CDR3 coding sequence is TGTGCCAGCAGCCCTGGGGGGGGTCCCACAGATACGCAGTATTTT.

This sequence joins TRBV19 and TRBJ2-1; the D gene could be TRBD1 or TRBD2 (5 bases each). The CDR3 covers 14 residues. Germline assignment: CDR1 LNHDA and CDR2 SQIVND (reference sequence). The V end lost 1 base, the J end lost 2 bases, and 6 bases lay between the germline ends. This chain's CDR3 is CASSIVGAYNEQFF. The CDR3 nucleotides are TGTGCCAGTAGTATAGTGGGGGCCTACAATGAGCAGTTCTTC. Based on the CDR3 plus reference TRBV19 and TRBJ2-1, the full variable domain is DGGITQSPKYLFRKEGQNVTLSCEQNLNHDAMYWYRQDPGQGLRLIYYSQIVNDFQKGDIAEGYSVSREKKESFPLTVTSAQKNPTAFYLCASSIVGAYNEQFFGPGTRLTVL.

This chain connects TRBV29-1 to TRBJ2-6; the match to TRBD1 covers 9 bases. Germline V gene lookup returns CDR1 SQVTM and CDR2 ANQGSEA. Losses at the gene ends were 3 bases for V and 1 base for J; bases not matched to a gene: 19. The length of the CDR3 is 21 residues. The CDR3 DNA is TGCAGCGTTGATCGGTCGGCGGGGACAGGGATATTAAGGTCTGGGGCCAACGTCCTGACTTTC. Translated: CSVDRSAGTGILRSGANVLTF.

About this clone: Compared with germline, one end of the junction differs, possibly owing to a read error. The chain carries TRBV7-9 and TRBJ1-1, with 8 bases that match TRBD1. The CDR3 runs 15 residues. CDR1 and CDR2 from the germline V gene are SEHNR and FQNEAQ (reference sequence). In DNA, the CDR3 is TGTGCCAGCAGATTAGGACAGGGCTTTTACACTGAAGCTTTCTTT. Its translation is CASRLGQGFYTEAFF.

This clone was found once. The V gene is TRBV5-1, the J gene TRBJ2-3; D is undetermined. V lost 0 bases and J 5 bases, leaving 1 base between the germline ends. Germline V gene sequence: CDR1 SGHRS, CDR2 YFSETQ. CDR3 size: 11 residues. The CDR3 is CASSLGDTQYF. The CDR3 nucleotides are TGCGCCAGCAGCTTGGGAGATACGCAGTATTTT.

The count of this clone is one. The J gene is TRBJ2-3, the V gene TRBV4-1; no definite D call. The CDR3 totals 13 residues. From germline, CDR1 is MGHRA and CDR2 YSYEKL. The V and J ends lost 0 bases and 14 bases respectively, with 15 bases between them. The CDR3 loop reads CASSQEGASKMYF. CDR3 bases: TGCGCCAGCAGCCAAGAGGGTGCTTCTAAGATGTATTTT.

This chain connects TRBV27 to TRBJ2-7, with D possibly TRBD1 on 5 matching bases. CDR3 length: 13 residues. Germline loops: CDR1 MNHEY, CDR2 SMNVEV (reference sequence). V gave up 3 bases and J gave up 6 bases, with 12 bases separating them. The CDR3: CASSFFGQGEQYF. The CDR3 region has the DNA TGTGCCAGCAGTTTTTTTGGGCAGGGCGAGCAGTACTTC.

This clone was picked up one time. The rearrangement uses TRBV7-6 and TRBJ2-3, with 8 bases matching TRBD1. With V trimmed by 1 base and J by 5 bases, 8 bases remained unmatched. The CDR3 has 16 amino acids. Looked up from germline, CDR1 is SGHVS and CDR2 is FNYEAQ. CDR3 loop: CASSLVTTGGLDTQYF. The CDR3 nucleotides read TGTGCCAGCAGCTTAGTGACCACAGGGGGGCTAGATACGCAGTATTTT.

This clone was recorded only once. The V gene is TRBV27, the J gene TRBJ2-4; TRBD1 or TRBD2 may be the D gene (6 bases each). The V and J ends lost 8 bases and 8 bases respectively, with 16 bases between them. This CDR3 has 13 amino acids. CDR1 is MNHEY and CDR2 is SMNVEV in the germline V gene (reference sequence). CDR3 DNA: TGTGCCAGCTCTACCCACAGGGAGGACATTCAGTACTTC. Residues: CASSTHREDIQYF.

The genes are TRBV9 and TRBJ1-1; D not certain. This CDR3 has 12 amino acids. Between the trimmed V and J ends, which lost 0 bases and 5 bases, there was a span of 5 bases. Per the germline V gene, CDR1 is SGDLS and CDR2 is YYNGEE. CDR3 in DNA: TGTGCCAGCAGCGTAGCCGGTACTGAAGCTTTCTTT. Protein product: CASSVAGTEAFF. Using reference TRBV9 and TRBJ1-1 for the parts outside the CDR3, the full variable domain is DSGVTQTPKHLITATGQRVTLRCSPRSGDLSVYWYQQSLDQGLQFLIQYYNGEERAKGNILERFSAQQFPDLHSELNLSSLELGDSALYFCASSVAGTEAFFGQGTRLTVV.

The chain is built from TRBV25-1 and TRBJ2-7; TRBD2 is a possible D gene (7 bases). Germline lookup yields CDR1 MGHDK and CDR2 SYGVNS. Trimming cost V 10 bases and J 4 bases, with 20 bases left between them. The CDR3 loop spans 14 amino acids. The CDR3 here is CATIGGGLSYEQYF. CDR3 nucleotide sequence: TGTGCCACCATAGGGGGGGGGCTTTCTTACGAGCAGTACTTC.

The rearrangement links TRBV4-3 to TRBJ2-7, with 8 bases matching TRBD2. V trimming: 0 bases; J trimming: 0 bases; junction bases outside the gene matches: 13. This CDR3 comprises 19 residues. CDR1 LGHNA and CDR2 YSLEER come from the germline V gene. The CDR3 protein is CASSQDPSQAGVFSYEQYF. DNA of the CDR3: TGCGCCAGCAGCCAAGATCCCTCTCAAGCGGGGGTTTTCTCCTACGAGCAGTACTTC.

CDR3 protein: CASSLEFSGLEEQYF. The CDR3 DNA reads as TGTGCCAGCAGCTTAGAGTTCTCCGGACTGGAGGAGCAGTACTTC. V and J are TRBV11-2 and TRBJ2-7, with a weak D call TRBD2 (5 bases). Germline V gene lookup returns CDR1 SGHAT and CDR2 FQNNGV. The V gene lost 0 bases and the J gene lost 7 bases, with 16 bases spanning the gap. The CDR3 has 15 residues.

The chain couples TRBV19 to TRBJ1-2; 10 nucleotides align to TRBD1. Per germline, CDR1 LNHDA and CDR2 SQIVND (reference sequence). CDR3 length equals 15 residues. After removal of 10 bases from V and 4 bases from J, the junction contained 12 bases not matched to a gene. CDR3 coding DNA: TGTGCCAACGGAGCACGACAGGGGGCAAGCTATGGCTACACCTTC. The encoded protein is CANGARQGASYGYTF.

This sequence joins TRBV12-5 and TRBJ2-7; D gene unclear. Between the trimmed V and J ends, which lost 4 bases and 4 bases, there was a span of 5 bases. This CDR3 spans 11 amino acids. Germline V gene lookup returns CDR1 LGHNT and CDR2 FRNRAP. CDR3 DNA: TGTGCTAGTGGTTCCCTTTACGAGCAGTACTTC. Translating it yields CASGSLYEQYF.

The CDR3: CASSDSSGGHTDTQYF. DNA of the CDR3: TGTGCCAGCAGTGACTCTAGCGGGGGACACACAGATACGCAGTATTTT. The V gene is TRBV6-4, the J gene TRBJ2-3; 9 bases line up with TRBD2. CDR3 length equals 16 residues. V lost 0 bases and J lost 2; bases outside the gene matches: 3. Looked up from germline, CDR1 is MRHNA and CDR2 is SNTAGT.

The chain joins TRBV6-5 to TRBJ2-7; a weak D match, TRBD2 (7 bases). CDR1 is MNHEY and CDR2 is SVGAGI in the germline V gene. Trimming stripped 4 bases from V and 6 bases from J, with 13 bases between. CDR3 size: 13 residues. This CDR3 reads CASSLGAGAEQYF. Here the CDR3 DNA reads TGTGCCAGCAGTTTAGGGGCGGGGGCCGAGCAGTACTTC.

The chain combines TRBV10-1 with TRBJ2-1, with D perhaps given as TRBD1 or TRBD2 (6 bases each). The CDR3 loop spans 16 amino acids. The germline CDR1 and CDR2 sequences are WNHNN and SYGVQD (reference sequence). V was clipped by 4 bases and J by 2 bases, with 15 bases between them. The CDR3 region is CASSGGGTPPYNEQFF. The CDR3 DNA is TGCGCCAGCAGTGGTGGGGGGACACCCCCCTACAATGAGCAGTTCTTC.

The chain employs TRBV7-9 and TRBJ2-1, with 7 bases identical to TRBD1. The CDR3 totals 15 residues. Unmatched junction bases numbered 9, after V lost 5 bases and J lost 5 bases. The V gene's germline CDR1 is SEHNR and CDR2 FQNEAQ (reference sequence). CDR3 nucleotides: TGTGCCAGCAGCGCTACAGGGGTGATCGACAATGAGCAGTTCTTC. This encodes CASSATGVIDNEQFF. The variable domain in full, with the rest retrieved from reference TRBV7-9 and TRBJ2-1, is DTGVSQNPRHKITKRGQNVTFRCDPISEHNRLYWYRQTLGQGPEFLTYFQNEAQLEKSRLLSDRFSAERPKGSFSTLEIQRTEQGDSAMYLCASSATGVIDNEQFFGPGTRLTVL.

The V and J genes are TRBV2 and TRBJ2-5, with D perhaps matching TRBD1 (6 bases). The CDR3 runs to 13 residues. CDR1 is SNHLY, CDR2 FYNNEI, per germline. V was trimmed by 2 bases and J by 4 bases, leaving 8 bases between them. As DNA, the CDR3 is TGTGCCAGCAGTGAAATGGGGGCAGAGACCCAGTACTTC. It is translated as CASSEMGAETQYF.

CDR3 protein: CASRDRADGYTF. The CDR3 DNA sequence: TGTGCCAGCAGGGACAGGGCGGATGGCTACACCTTC. The V call is TRBV25-1, the J call TRBJ1-2; 8 positions agree with TRBD1. Germline V gene data show CDR1 as MGHDK and CDR2 as SYGVNS. Trimming at V came to 6 bases and at J to 6 bases, leaving 3 bases not matched to a gene. The CDR3 spans 12 residues.

In the case of this clone: One end of the junction varies from germline; a read error may be responsible. CDR3 bases: TGTGCCAGCAGCCTAGGATTCTCTGGAAACACCATATATTTT. It yields the protein CASSLGFSGNTIYF. This chain links TRBV13 with TRBJ1-3; D is uncertain. Germline values: CDR1 PRHDT, CDR2 FYEKMQ (reference sequence). The CDR3 runs 14 residues.